Presented here are 27 T cell receptor beta chains from one specimen sequenced in a study of T cell repertoires in cytomegalovirus infection. TCRdb processed the reads anew with MiXCR; each CDR3 protein has one entry. The table has 450,000 to 600,000 distinct CDR3 sequences, about two fifths seen once. These receptors' antigens are unknown. Sample: cultured PBMCs, taken from culture after CMV antigen stimulation. Receptors originate from a human donor in good health (CMV status not recorded). Some clones in this sample may be carry-over from other donors' samples.

This chain connects TRBV12-3 or TRBV12-4 to TRBJ1-6; TRBD1 matches 8 bases. The CDR3 is made up of 15 amino acids. The V gene end was trimmed by 7 bases and the J gene end by 6 bases; junction bases not matched to a gene: 8. CDR3 amino acids: CASTSGGQGNSPLHF. In DNA form, the CDR3 reads TGTGCCAGCACCTCAGGCGGACAGGGTAATTCACCCCTCCACTTT.

The chain links TRBV11-2 to TRBJ1-3; tentatively, D is TRBD1 (5 bases). From germline, CDR1 is SGHAT and CDR2 FQNNGV. V lost 4 bases, J lost 5 bases, and 15 bases lay in between. This CDR3 has 15 residues. Here the CDR3 reads CASSSLRDGRNTIYF. The CDR3 coding sequence is TGTGCCAGCAGCTCTCTCCGGGACGGAAGAAACACCATATATTTT.

The chain couples TRBV7-9 to TRBJ2-1; 12 positions match TRBD2. V gave up 4 bases and J gave up 6 bases; unmatched junction bases: 7. Looked up from germline, CDR1 is SEHNR and CDR2 is FQNEAQ (reference sequence). CDR3 length equals 16 residues. The DNA of the CDR3 is TGTGCCAGCAGCTCCTATACTAGCGGGAGGATCAATGAGCAGTTCTTC. It codes for CASSSYTSGRINEQFF.

CDR3 loop: CASSLNQGAANYGYTF. The CDR3 DNA reads as TGTGCCAGCAGTTTAAATCAGGGGGCAGCTAACTATGGCTACACCTTC. V gene TRBV12-3 or TRBV12-4 combines with J gene TRBJ1-2, with 8 bases that match TRBD1. CDR3 length equals 16 residues. The V segment lost 2 bases and the J segment 0 bases; nucleotides outside the gene matches: 5.

This clonotype has more than one count but fewer than ten. The rearrangement uses TRBV7-2 and TRBJ2-1; 8 bases match TRBD2. Per germline, CDR1 SGHTA and CDR2 FQGNSA. With V trimmed by 1 base and J by 0 bases, 17 bases remained unmatched. There are 21 residues in the CDR3. The CDR3 DNA is TGTGCCAGCAGCTTAGGGGGGGGTAAGGGCGGGAGCGGGAGCTCCTACAATGAGCAGTTCTTC. Translating gives CASSLGGGKGGSGSSYNEQFF.

This chain joins TRBV19 and TRBJ2-1; TRBD2 agrees at 9 bases. The ends lost 5 bases at V and 9 bases at J; junction bases unmatched: 8. The CDR3 runs to 14 residues. Germline CDR1 and CDR2: LNHDA and SQIVND (reference sequence). This CDR3 reads CASSFSLAGPEQFF. The CDR3 DNA reads TGTGCCAGTAGTTTCTCCCTAGCGGGGCCTGAGCAGTTCTTC.

This clonotype was recorded only once. The genes are TRBV24-1 and TRBJ2-2, with TRBD1 as a possible D gene (5 bases). Between the trimmed V and J ends, which lost 3 bases and 5 bases, there was a span of 12 bases. This CDR3 has 15 residues. The germline V gene has CDR1 KGHDR and CDR2 SFDVKD. The CDR3 nucleotides are TGTGCCACCAGTGATCACAGGAGAGGAACCGGGGAGCTGTTTTTT. Translating gives CATSDHRRGTGELFF.

This chain uses TRBV20-1 with TRBJ1-3; no clear D. CDR1 and CDR2 (germline): DFQATT, SNEGSKA (reference sequence). This CDR3 contains 16 residues. V was shortened by 1 base and J by 2 bases, with 15 bases between the two germline ends. CDR3 region: CSARVREPGAGNTIYF. The CDR3, as DNA: TGCAGTGCTAGAGTTAGGGAGCCTGGAGCTGGAAACACCATATATTTT.

This sequence joins TRBV11-2 and TRBJ2-5; D unclear. The CDR3 has 13 residues. Trimming pared 2 bases from V and 0 bases from J, leaving 4 bases between. Germline V gene lookup returns CDR1 SGHAT and CDR2 FQNNGV. Here the CDR3 reads CASSLPNQETQYF. CDR3 in DNA: TGTGCCAGCAGCTTACCTAACCAAGAGACCCAGTACTTC.

This clonotype has a handful of counts. This chain connects TRBV19 to TRBJ1-1; 10 bases agree with TRBD1. CDR3 length: 18 residues. With V trimmed by 5 bases and J by 4 bases, 16 bases remained unmatched. Germline CDR1 LNHDA, CDR2 SQIVND (reference sequence). CDR3 sequence (DNA): TGTGCCAGTAGTGCCAGAGACAGGGGGCGTTTGTTTGTCACTGAAGCTTTCTTT. It is translated as CASSARDRGRLFVTEAFF.

This clonotype was found many times. The chain combines TRBV12-3 or TRBV12-4 with TRBJ1-1; unclear D gene. Trimming left V 6 bases short and J 2 bases short, with 4 bases between. The CDR3 contains 11 residues. CDR3 DNA: TGTGCCAGCAGGACCAACACTGAAGCTTTCTTT. Translated, it gives CASRTNTEAFF.

The rearrangement joins TRBV7-8 to TRBJ2-1; 7 bases line up with TRBD1. Germline assignment: CDR1 SGHVS and CDR2 FQNEAQ. The CDR3 sequence is 12 residues long. J gave up 7 bases and V 5 bases, and 2 bases lay outside the gene matches. The CDR3 DNA reads as TGTGCCAGCAGCCAGACAGGGAATGAGCAGTTCTTC. Amino acids: CASSQTGNEQFF. Combining the CDR3 with reference TRBV7-8 and TRBJ2-1 gives the whole variable domain GAGVSQSPRYKVAKRGQDVALRCDPISGHVSLFWYQQALGQGPEFLTYFQNEAQLDKSGLPSDRFFAERPEGSVSTLKIQRTQQEDSAVYLCASSQTGNEQFFGPGTRLTVL.

The chain is built from TRBV6-5 and TRBJ1-5; perhaps TRBD1 as D (5 bases). CDR3 length equals 15 residues. Germline CDR1 is MNHEY and CDR2 is SVGAGI. V lost 0 bases to trimming and J lost 4 bases, with 10 bases between them. This chain's CDR3 is CASSYSFKGNQPQHF. For the CDR3, the DNA is TGTGCCAGCAGTTACTCTTTCAAGGGGAATCAGCCCCAGCATTTT.

The gene calls are TRBV28 and TRBJ2-5; perhaps TRBD1 as D (6 bases). The CDR3 has 19 amino acids. The V gene lost 0 bases and the J gene lost 3 bases, with 23 bases spanning the gap. CDR1 is MDHEN, CDR2 SYDVKM, per germline. The CDR3: CASSLWGGGGLAREETQYF. DNA of the CDR3: TGTGCCAGCAGTTTATGGGGTGGTGGGGGCCTGGCAAGGGAAGAGACCCAGTACTTC.

This chain's CDR3 is CASSLPGGDGYTF. For the CDR3, the DNA is TGTGCCAGCAGCCTCCCCGGGGGGGATGGCTACACCTTC. The rearrangement joins TRBV5-4 to TRBJ1-2, with TRBD1 as a possible D gene (5 bases). The ends were cut back, 4 bases at V and 6 bases at J, with 13 bases in the middle. The germline gives CDR1 SGHNT, CDR2 YYREEE (reference sequence). The CDR3 runs 13 residues.

V is TRBV28 and J is TRBJ2-2; 8 positions match TRBD1. The CDR3 loop spans 18 amino acids. Trimming cost V 6 bases and J 4 bases; bases outside gene matches: 16. Germline assignment: CDR1 MDHEN and CDR2 SYDVKM. This CDR3 reads CASSKDPRQGFSTGELFF. The CDR3 bases are TGTGCCAGCAGCAAAGACCCCCGACAGGGGTTTAGCACCGGGGAGCTGTTTTTT.

About this clonotype itself: The junction departs from the called germline gene at one end, perhaps through a read error. J is TRBJ1-5 and V is TRBV4-1; tentative D call: TRBD1 (6 bases). Germline lookup yields CDR1 MGHRA and CDR2 YSYEKL. This CDR3 has 14 amino acids. The CDR3 protein is CASSPRTDNQPQHF. In nucleotides, the CDR3 is TGTGCCAGCAGCCCGAGGACAGATAATCAGCCCCAGCATTTT.

The V call is TRBV19, the J call TRBJ2-1; 7 bases agree with TRBD2. J was trimmed by 3 bases and V by 6 bases; bases with no gene match: 11. Germline V CDR1 and CDR2: LNHDA, SQIVND (reference sequence). This CDR3 has 16 amino acids. The CDR3 protein is CASRPGVAGVYNEQFF. The CDR3 nucleotides read TGTGCCAGTAGACCCGGGGTGGCGGGAGTCTACAATGAGCAGTTCTTC.

At least ten counts were recorded for this clonotype. V gene TRBV7-2 combines with J gene TRBJ2-3; TRBD2 matches 9 bases. The CDR3 is 13 amino acids. Looked up from germline, CDR1 is SGHTA and CDR2 is FQGNSA. Trimming took 4 bases from V and 6 from J; bases not matched to a gene: 2. The CDR3 DNA reads TGTGCCAGCAGCTCTAGCGGGGCGGATACGCAGTATTTT. It is translated as CASSSSGADTQYF.

This clonotype was detected only a few times. The chain recombines TRBV19 with TRBJ2-1; unclear D gene. Trimming took 3 bases from V and 6 from J, leaving 15 bases between them. Germline V gives CDR1 LNHDA, CDR2 SQIVND (reference sequence). This CDR3 is built from 15 residues. CDR3 DNA sequence: TGTGCCAGTAGTATCAACCAGCGTACCCTCAATGAGCAGTTCTTC. Encoded protein: CASSINQRTLNEQFF.

This clonotype was counted a few times. The V gene is TRBV12-3 or TRBV12-4, the J gene TRBJ1-1, with TRBD1 matching 10 bases. The CDR3 covers 17 residues. Losses at the gene ends were 7 bases for V and 4 bases for J; bases not matched to a gene: 15. The CDR3 region is CASIPPGQGLRGTEAFF. The CDR3 nucleotides read TGTGCCAGCATCCCGCCGGGACAGGGGCTTAGAGGCACTGAAGCTTTCTTT.

This clonotype was seen more than once but under ten times. This sequence joins TRBV19 and TRBJ1-4; a weak D match, TRBD1 (5 bases). V shed 7 bases and J shed 4 bases, with 16 bases lying between them. This CDR3 is 15 amino acids long. In germline, CDR1 is LNHDA, CDR2 SQIVND (reference sequence). CDR3 sequence: CASIAPSDSNEKLFF. The CDR3 DNA is TGTGCCAGTATCGCTCCGAGCGACAGTAATGAAAAACTGTTTTTT.

In this sample, this clonotype turned up a few times. V and J are TRBV12-3 or TRBV12-4 and TRBJ1-5; tentatively, D is TRBD1 (6 bases). V dropped 6 bases and J dropped 4 bases, with 13 bases sitting between them. This CDR3 comprises 14 residues. The CDR3 sequence is CASRPDSLNQPQHF. The CDR3 region has the DNA TGTGCCAGCAGACCGGACAGCCTAAATCAGCCCCAGCATTTT.

The V gene is TRBV5-5, the J gene TRBJ1-5; D gene unclear. The CDR3 has 14 amino acids. The germline V gene has CDR1 SGHKS and CDR2 YYEKEE (reference sequence). Trimming cost V 1 base and J 4 bases, with 9 bases left between them. The CDR3 DNA is TGTGCCAGCAGCTTGAGGCAGATTAATCAGCCCCAGCATTTT. Its protein is CASSLRQINQPQHF. Full variable domain (remainder filled in from reference TRBV5-5 and TRBJ1-5): DAGVTQSPTHLIKTRGQQVTLRCSPISGHKSVSWYQQVLGQGPQFIFQYYEKEERGRGNFPDRFSARQFPNYSSELNVNALLLGDSALYLCASSLRQINQPQHFGDGTRLSIL.

For this clonotype: Its ends do not fully match the called genes, so a read error is possible. The chain couples TRBV6-5 to TRBJ2-1, with TRBD2 matching over 8 bases. This CDR3 is built from 16 residues. Germline values: CDR1 MNHEY, CDR2 SVGAGI. The CDR3 region is CARSYQPGLGGGEQFF. The CDR3 coding sequence is TGTGCCCGCAGTTACCAACCGGGACTAGGGGGTGGTGAGCAGTTCTTC.

For the CDR3, the DNA is TGTGCCAGCCGCTCCCTTGGGTCGGCCAAAAACATTCAGTACTTC. Its translation is CASRSLGSAKNIQYF. The chain carries TRBV27 and TRBJ2-4; D not certain. Between the trimmed V and J ends, which lost 8 bases and 1 base, there was a span of 15 bases. This CDR3 region has 15 residues. From germline, CDR1 is MNHEY and CDR2 SMNVEV (reference sequence).

This clonotype was seen only a few times. V gene TRBV20-1 combines with J gene TRBJ1-1, with D perhaps matching TRBD1 (6 bases). CDR1 is DFQATT, CDR2 SNEGSKA, per germline (reference sequence). This CDR3 is built from 13 residues. The ends were cut back, 5 bases at V and 3 bases at J, with 13 bases in the middle. The CDR3 protein is CSASGDGDTEAFF. CDR3 nucleotide sequence: TGCAGTGCTTCAGGGGACGGAGACACTGAAGCTTTCTTT.